This passage covers 11 T cell receptor beta chains from one sample sequenced in a study of blood T cell repertoires in COVID-19. Data came from immunoSEQ multiplex PCR; TCRdb stores just in-frame clones and leaves some out. The sample carries tens of thousands of clones, around 90% recorded once. The sample was peripheral blood. The receptor source for this set is a woman between 50 and 59 years old with active or convalescent COVID-19.

The V call is TRBV7-9, the J call TRBJ1-4, with 7 nucleotides matching TRBD1. The CDR3 is 15 residues long. The junction had 8 bases not matched to a gene; V was cut back by 6 bases and J by 4 bases. Germline V CDR1 and CDR2: SEHNR, FQNEAQ (reference sequence). DNA for the CDR3: TGTGCCAGCAGTCCCCCGGGACAGATTAATGAAAAACTGTTTTTT. Translated: CASSPPGQINEKLFF.

The chain links TRBV7-3 to TRBJ1-1; 7 nucleotides line up with TRBD1. The CDR3 totals 13 residues. Germline lookup yields CDR1 SGHTA and CDR2 FQGTGA. V lost 4 bases and J lost 1; bases outside the gene matches: 0. Here the CDR3 reads CASSYRGNTEAFF. Written as DNA, the CDR3 is TGTGCCAGCAGCTACAGGGGGAACACTGAAGCTTTCTTT.

The J gene is TRBJ2-1, the V gene TRBV7-9; TRBD2 is a possible D gene (6 bases). Germline V CDR1 and CDR2: SEHNR, FQNEAQ (reference sequence). This CDR3 contains 14 residues. V lost 5 bases and J 4 bases, leaving 12 bases between the germline ends. The CDR3 here is CASSPRAGYNEQFF. The CDR3 region has the DNA TGTGCCAGCAGCCCCCGGGCGGGGTACAATGAGCAGTTCTTC.

This chain uses TRBV6-5 with TRBJ1-2; D is unresolved. The CDR3 totals 14 residues. Germline loops: CDR1 MNHEY, CDR2 SVGAGI. Deletions cut 6 bases from V and 0 bases from J, with 11 bases between. The CDR3 nucleotides are TGTGCCAGCAGCCAGACCGGAGCTAACTATGGCTACACCTTC. This gives the protein CASSQTGANYGYTF.

V usage is TRBV18 and J usage is TRBJ1-4; D is ambiguous. CDR3 size: 16 residues. V lost 2 bases and J lost 7, with 17 bases in between. CDR1 and CDR2 from the germline V gene are KGHSH and LQKENI. This chain's CDR3 is CASSPYGPDISEKLFF. The CDR3 DNA sequence: TGTGCCAGCTCACCATATGGGCCAGACATATCTGAAAAACTGTTTTTT.

The table lists this clone with a few counts. This chain uses TRBV28 with TRBJ1-5, with TRBD1 matching over 8 bases. The CDR3 extends over 15 amino acids. From germline, CDR1 is MDHEN and CDR2 SYDVKM. The J segment lost 6 bases and the V segment lost 6 bases, leaving 10 bases of the junction unmatched. CDR3 in amino acids: CASRVQGAGRQPQHF. The CDR3 DNA follows: TGTGCCAGCAGAGTCCAGGGGGCTGGTCGTCAGCCCCAGCATTTT.

The sample holds one count of this clone. V is TRBV19 and J is TRBJ1-1; 7 bases line up with TRBD1. Germline CDR1 is LNHDA and CDR2 is SQIVND (reference sequence). The CDR3 has 16 amino acids. After removal of 1 base from V and 9 bases from J, the junction contained 14 bases not matched to a gene. CDR3 DNA: TGTGCCAGTAGTATAGGAGGGACAGAAGAGGCTCCAAAAGCTTTCTTT. It yields the protein CASSIGGTEEAPKAFF. Full variable domain (missing parts from reference TRBV19 and TRBJ1-1): DGGITQSPKYLFRKEGQNVTLSCEQNLNHDAMYWYRQDPGQGLRLIYYSQIVNDFQKGDIAEGYSVSREKKESFPLTVTSAQKNPTAFYLCASSIGGTEEAPKAFFGQGTRLTVV.

The V call is TRBV4-1, the J call TRBJ2-6; D ambiguous. CDR1 is MGHRA and CDR2 is YSYEKL in the germline V gene. Trimming stripped 3 bases from V and 0 bases from J, with 9 bases between. The CDR3 consists of 16 residues. The CDR3 coding sequence is TGCGCCAGCAGCCATGCCACGAGCTCTGGGGCCAACGTCCTGACTTTC. Amino acid sequence: CASSHATSSGANVLTF.

This clone was observed a single time. The chain recombines TRBV7-9 with TRBJ2-1; D might be TRBD2 (5 bases). CDR3 length equals 17 residues. V was trimmed by 0 bases and J by 3 bases, leaving 15 bases between them. Germline CDR1 SEHNR, CDR2 FQNEAQ (reference sequence). The CDR3 is CASSLAGGRKIYNEQFF. The CDR3 DNA is TGTGCCAGCAGCTTAGCAGGCGGGCGTAAAATCTACAATGAGCAGTTCTTC.

The chain combines TRBV30 with TRBJ1-4; D remains unclear. V dropped 3 bases and J dropped 8 bases, with 16 bases sitting between them. The CDR3 extends over 14 amino acids. Per germline, CDR1 GTSNPN and CDR2 SVGIG (reference sequence). This chain's CDR3 is CAWSRPLRREKLFF. CDR3 sequence (DNA): TGTGCCTGGAGCCGGCCCCTAAGGCGGGAAAAACTGTTTTTT.

The CDR3 nucleotides read TGTGCCAGCAGTGACTCGACTGCCACAGATACGCAGTATTTT. Translated: CASSDSTATDTQYF. This chain uses TRBV6-4 with TRBJ2-3; D remains ambiguous. This CDR3 contains 14 residues. Trimming pared 0 bases from V and 2 bases from J, leaving 6 bases between. CDR1 is MRHNA and CDR2 is SNTAGT in the germline V gene.